This TCR beta chain comes out of a study of blood T cell repertoires in COVID-19. About the research overall: Italy, Spain and the United States were the sources of the convalescent and acute COVID-19 samples.

Germline lookup yields CDR1 LGHDT and CDR2 YNNKEL (reference sequence). V lost 6 bases and J 2 bases, leaving 5 bases between the germline ends. The CDR3 covers 12 residues. Authors' data handling: The authors estimated nucleated cell counts from reference gene primer amplification. Method: immunoSEQ multiplex PCR; TCRdb's copy keeps in-frame clones and lacks some. The DNA was the basis for D and trimming; V, J and clone size are from that table. The table shows about 170,000 clones, with approximately 90% occurring only once. This clonotype originated in a man between 50 and 59 years old who had recovered from COVID-19. The specimen was peripheral blood. The V gene is TRBV3-1 (or the pseudogene TRBV3-2), the J gene TRBJ2-4; D is undetermined. Written as DNA, the CDR3 is TGTGCCAGCAGTGCGTCCAAAAACATTCAGTACTTC. This translates into CASSASKNIQYF.